This T cell receptor beta chain was captured by sequencing in a study of regulatory T cells in long-lasting Graves disease. Specified time point: persistent/refractory GD, antithyroid drugs over 5 years with positive TRAb. Extracted PBMC RNA gave rise to the TCR library. Findings and limits, study-wide: Patients whose Graves' disease persisted exhibited lower TCR diversity than those newly diagnosed. TRBV28, TRBJ1-2 and TRBJ2-5 were segments that persistent disease favored.

Turning to this clonotype: The antigen is unknown. One base away lies a much larger clone, so this may be a sequencing read error.

Germline CDR1 and CDR2: MDHEN and SYDVKM. The V gene end was trimmed by 5 bases and the J gene end by 1 base; junction bases not matched to a gene: 6. The CDR3 runs to 15 residues. Building the TCR beta libraries relied on iRepertoire HTBI primers, and CDR3 regions underwent Arm-PCR. A single record per CDR3 protein comes from TCRdb applying MiXCR to the multiplex PCR reads. The sample lists roughly 450,000 distinct CDR3 sequences; around 21% were seen once. The source of this sequence is a female donor with Graves disease. This sequence joins TRBV28 and TRBJ1-1; 8 bases are shared with TRBD1. Sample: peripheral blood mononuclear cells (PBMCs), taken when the disease was refractory, from a patient treated with antithyroid drugs. CDR3 sequence: CASSIAGTGNTEAFF. CDR3 DNA sequence: TGTGCCAGCAGTATTGCCGGGACAGGGAACACTGAAGCTTTCTTT.